The 24 T cell receptor beta chains presented below share a single source sample, sequenced in a study of cytomegalovirus exposure and HLA in healthy donors. Method: immunoSEQ multiplex PCR; TCRdb's copy keeps in-frame clones and lacks some. The profile shows roughly 150,000 clones, just over 90% of them singletons. The specimen sequenced was PBMCs. The receptors were gathered from a man between 18 and 35 years old in good health and CMV-seronegative.

The chain has TRBV11-2 and TRBJ1-2, with D possibly matching TRBD1 (5 bases). Between the trimmed V and J ends, which lost 5 bases and 4 bases, there was a span of 14 bases. The V gene's germline CDR1 is SGHAT and CDR2 FQNNGV. This CDR3 spans 14 amino acids. CDR3 nucleotides: TGTGCCAGCAGCCAAACAGGCTTTGGCTATGGCTACACCTTC. As protein: CASSQTGFGYGYTF. Variable domain in full (rest from reference TRBV11-2 and TRBJ1-2): EAGVAQSPRYKIIEKRQSVAFWCNPISGHATLYWYQQILGQGPKLLIQFQNNGVVDDSQLPKDRFSAERLKGVDSTLKIQPAKLEDSAVYLCASSQTGFGYGYTFGSGTRLTVV.

CDR3 in DNA: TGCGCCAGCAGTCTCCGTACAAACTCCGGGACAGGCAGTTTTGCCCAGCATTTT. Its protein product is CASSLRTNSGTGSFAQHF. The chain joins TRBV4-1 to TRBJ1-5, with 8 bases matching TRBD1. Germline CDR1 and CDR2: MGHRA and YSYEKL. Trimming at V came to 6 bases and at J to 11 bases, leaving 24 bases not matched to a gene. This CDR3 comprises 18 residues.

The genes are TRBV6-1 and TRBJ2-7, with TRBD1 matching over 7 bases. This CDR3 has 14 amino acids. The V segment lost 6 bases and the J segment 6 bases; nucleotides outside the gene matches: 11. Germline V gene data show CDR1 as MNHNS and CDR2 as SASEGT. The CDR3 loop reads CASRSDRAPAEQYF. CDR3 DNA: TGTGCCAGCAGGTCTGACAGGGCTCCCGCCGAGCAGTACTTC.

The chain joins TRBV7-9 to TRBJ2-7; D is unclear. V shed 6 bases and J shed 3 bases, with 6 bases lying between them. This CDR3 comprises 11 residues. The germline gives CDR1 SEHNR, CDR2 FQNEAQ (reference sequence). In nucleotides, the CDR3 is TGTGCCAGCAGTTTCAGCTACGAGCAGTACTTC. Encoded protein: CASSFSYEQYF.

V is TRBV6-5 and J is TRBJ1-5, with D maybe TRBD1 (5 bases). Germline V gene sequence: CDR1 MNHEY, CDR2 SVGAGI. This CDR3 is 15 amino acids long. The V end was cut by 7 bases, the J end by 1 base, with 14 bases between. CDR3 DNA sequence: TGTGCCAGCAAGCTGTCAGGGCCCAGCAATCAGCCCCAGCATTTT. It is translated as CASKLSGPSNQPQHF.

V gene TRBV2 combines with J gene TRBJ2-5; a possible D gene is TRBD2 (5 bases). V dropped 5 bases and J dropped 4 bases, with 14 bases sitting between them. Germline V gene sequence: CDR1 SNHLY, CDR2 FYNNEI. The CDR3 loop spans 14 amino acids. The CDR3 reads CASSSLGRGETQYF. The CDR3 DNA follows: TGTGCCAGCAGTTCCCTTGGTCGGGGAGAGACCCAGTACTTC.

This chain links TRBV27 with TRBJ2-1; 7 bases fit TRBD2. V was pared by 7 bases and J by 4 bases, with 10 bases of the junction left unmatched. This CDR3 has 15 residues. Germline V lookup: CDR1 MNHEY, CDR2 SMNVEV (reference sequence). The DNA of the CDR3 is TGTGCCAGCAACTGGGGACTACCTGTTTACAATGAGCAGTTCTTC. As protein: CASNWGLPVYNEQFF.

This clone has just one count. The chain has TRBV18 and TRBJ2-5, with D perhaps matching TRBD2 (5 bases). CDR1 and CDR2 (germline): KGHSH, LQKENI. The germline V and J ends were trimmed by 8 bases and 7 bases, with 20 bases remaining between them. The CDR3 has 14 residues. The chain's CDR3 is CASRDARVGWTQYF. Here the CDR3 DNA reads TGTGCCAGCCGAGACGCGAGGGTGGGATGGACCCAGTACTTC. Based on the CDR3 plus reference TRBV18 and TRBJ2-5, the full variable domain is NAGVMQNPRHLVRRRGQEARLRCSPMKGHSHVYWYRQLPEEGLKFMVYLQKENIIDESGMPKERFSAEFPKEGPSILRIQQVVRGDSAAYFCASRDARVGWTQYFGPGTRLLVL.

The chain couples TRBV7-9 to TRBJ2-7, with 7 bases aligning to TRBD1. This CDR3 has 13 residues. V gave up 2 bases and J gave up 3 bases; unmatched junction bases: 1. Looked up from germline, CDR1 is SEHNR and CDR2 is FQNEAQ (reference sequence). CDR3 protein: CASSLRTGYEQYV. The CDR3 DNA reads TGTGCCAGCAGCTTAAGGACAGGCTACGAGCAGTACGTC.

This sequence joins TRBV18 and TRBJ2-7, with TRBD2 matching 12 bases. This CDR3 spans 15 amino acids. Germline values: CDR1 KGHSH, CDR2 LQKENI. V lost 4 bases to trimming and J lost 5 bases; unmatched junction nucleotides: 6. CDR3 in amino acids: CASSLTSGSSNEQYV. In DNA form, the CDR3 reads TGTGCCAGCTCACTGACTAGCGGGAGTTCCAACGAGCAGTACGTC.

The chain carries TRBV7-9 and TRBJ2-1, with a weak D call TRBD1 (6 bases). CDR3 size: 14 residues. V lost 4 bases and J 4 bases, leaving 11 bases between the germline ends. Germline values: CDR1 SEHNR, CDR2 FQNEAQ (reference sequence). The CDR3 is CASSSGQYYNEQFF. The CDR3 bases are TGTGCCAGCAGCTCTGGACAGTATTACAATGAGCAGTTCTTC.

This clone was seen once. V is TRBV7-9 and J is TRBJ1-2, with a possible D match to TRBD1 (6 bases). V dropped 5 bases and J dropped 4 bases, with 11 bases sitting between them. Germline V gives CDR1 SEHNR, CDR2 FQNEAQ (reference sequence). The CDR3 contains 13 residues. The CDR3 DNA reads as TGTGCCAGCAGCCCCGGACAGACCTATGGCTACACCTTC. Translation gives CASSPGQTYGYTF.

The chain is built from TRBV5-1 and TRBJ2-2; possibly TRBD1 for D (5 bases). In germline, CDR1 is SGHRS, CDR2 YFSETQ. The V end was cut by 0 bases, the J end by 0 bases, with 9 bases between. This CDR3 comprises 16 residues. The CDR3 loop is CASSLGDSANTGELFF. The CDR3 DNA reads TGCGCCAGCAGCTTGGGAGACAGCGCGAACACCGGGGAGCTGTTTTTT.

The chain joins TRBV10-3 to TRBJ2-3, with TRBD2 identical over 8 bases. Germline values: CDR1 ENHRY, CDR2 SYGVKD. The CDR3 is made up of 11 amino acids. The CDR3 DNA follows: TGTGGAGCGGGAGGCACAGATACGCAGTATTTT. Protein sequence: CGAGGTDTQYF.

The chain is built from TRBV19 and TRBJ2-1; D is undetermined. Germline CDR1 reads LNHDA; CDR2 reads SQIVND (reference sequence). There are 11 residues in the CDR3. Between the trimmed V and J ends, which lost 7 bases and 4 bases, there was a span of 5 bases. This CDR3 is CASNTYNEQFF. CDR3 sequence (DNA): TGTGCCAGTAACACATACAATGAGCAGTTCTTC.

Of note for this clone: This sample also contains other DNA sequences that code for the same CDR3. The chain carries TRBV5-1 and TRBJ1-1; a weak D match, TRBD1 (6 bases). The CDR3 runs to 14 residues. Germline lookup yields CDR1 SGHRS and CDR2 YFSETQ. The V end lost 0 bases, the J end lost 5 bases, and 11 bases lay between the germline ends. The CDR3 region has the DNA TGCGCCAGCAGCTTGGCGGGGGGGCTGACTGAAGCTTTCTTT. The encoded protein is CASSLAGGLTEAFF.

V usage is TRBV7-9 and J usage is TRBJ2-3; 8 bases are shared with TRBD1. Germline CDR1 is SEHNR and CDR2 is FQNEAQ (reference sequence). The CDR3 is 14 residues long. After removal of 7 bases from V and 2 bases from J, the junction contained 5 bases not matched to a gene. The CDR3 protein is CASTWTGTTDTQYF. The DNA of the CDR3 is TGTGCCAGCACCTGGACAGGGACCACAGATACGCAGTATTTT.

This clone was detected only a few times. The gene calls are TRBV21-1 and TRBJ2-7; TRBD1 is the table's D call, not checked against the DNA. TRBV21-1 is an annotated pseudogene. CDR3 length equals 15 residues. As DNA, the CDR3 is TGTGCCAGCAGCAAATTCAGGGGAGCCCACTACGAGCAGTACTTC. This gives the protein CASSKFRGAHYEQYF.

V usage is TRBV7-9 and J usage is TRBJ2-3, with TRBD1 matching 7 bases. Germline V gene sequence: CDR1 SEHNR, CDR2 FQNEAQ (reference sequence). J lost 4 bases, V lost 3 bases, and 1 base had no gene match. The CDR3 loop spans 13 amino acids. The CDR3 spells CASSLTGSDTQYF. CDR3 DNA: TGTGCCAGCAGCTTGACAGGGTCAGATACGCAGTATTTT. Full variable domain (missing parts from reference TRBV7-9 and TRBJ2-3): DTGVSQNPRHKITKRGQNVTFRCDPISEHNRLYWYRQTLGQGPEFLTYFQNEAQLEKSRLLSDRFSAERPKGSFSTLEIQRTEQGDSAMYLCASSLTGSDTQYFGPGTRLTVL.

The rearrangement links TRBV6-4 to TRBJ2-7; maybe TRBD2 (5 bases). Germline V gene lookup returns CDR1 MRHNA and CDR2 SNTAGT. The CDR3 totals 14 residues. Trimming pared 4 bases from V and 0 bases from J, leaving 10 bases between. The CDR3 loop is CASSAIGDSYEQYV. The DNA of the CDR3 is TGTGCCAGCAGTGCCATCGGGGACTCCTACGAGCAGTACGTC.

The V gene is TRBV13, the J gene TRBJ2-4, with TRBD2 matching 8 bases. After removal of 4 bases from V and 0 bases from J, the junction contained 5 bases not matched to a gene. CDR1 is PRHDT and CDR2 is FYEKMQ in the germline V gene (reference sequence). CDR3 length: 16 amino acids. The CDR3 sequence: CASSSREGLAKNIQYF. The CDR3 DNA sequence: TGTGCCAGCAGCTCCCGGGAGGGGCTAGCCAAAAACATTCAGTACTTC.

The gene calls are TRBV28 and TRBJ2-3; D perhaps matches TRBD2 (6 bases). The CDR3 extends over 17 amino acids. The germline V and J ends were trimmed by 4 bases and 0 bases, with 17 bases remaining between them. The germline V gene has CDR1 MDHEN and CDR2 SYDVKM. CDR3 protein: CASSSGHGTASTDTQYF. The CDR3 bases are TGTGCCAGCAGTTCTGGACACGGGACTGCTAGCACAGATACGCAGTATTTT.

The chain links TRBV7-3 to TRBJ2-3; 13 bases map to TRBD2. Germline CDR1 and CDR2: SGHTA and FQGTGA. The CDR3 sequence is 19 residues long. V was clipped by 2 bases and J by 0 bases; unmatched bases: 8. The CDR3: CASSLYPPLAGGSTDTQYF. The CDR3 DNA reads as TGTGCCAGCAGCTTATATCCCCCACTAGCGGGGGGGAGCACAGATACGCAGTATTTT.

The genes are TRBV19 and TRBJ1-4; a weak D match, TRBD1 (5 bases). Trimming removed 5 bases from V and 8 bases from J, with 12 bases in between. This CDR3 region has 13 residues. CDR1 and CDR2 from the germline V gene are LNHDA and SQIVND (reference sequence). The CDR3 region is CASSVPGGEKLFF. CDR3 sequence (DNA): TGTGCCAGTAGTGTGCCGGGGGGGGAAAAACTGTTTTTT.